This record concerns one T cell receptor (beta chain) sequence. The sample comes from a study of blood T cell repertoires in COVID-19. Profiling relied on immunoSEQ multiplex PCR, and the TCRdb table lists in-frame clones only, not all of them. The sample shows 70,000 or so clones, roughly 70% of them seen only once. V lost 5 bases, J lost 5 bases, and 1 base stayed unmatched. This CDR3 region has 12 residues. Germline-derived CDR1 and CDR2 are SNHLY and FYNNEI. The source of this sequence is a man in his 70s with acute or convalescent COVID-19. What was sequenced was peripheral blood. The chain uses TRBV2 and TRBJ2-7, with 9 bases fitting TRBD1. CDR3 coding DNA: TGTGCCAGCAGTCGGGACAGGGACGAGCAGTACTTC. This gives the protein CASSRDRDEQYF.